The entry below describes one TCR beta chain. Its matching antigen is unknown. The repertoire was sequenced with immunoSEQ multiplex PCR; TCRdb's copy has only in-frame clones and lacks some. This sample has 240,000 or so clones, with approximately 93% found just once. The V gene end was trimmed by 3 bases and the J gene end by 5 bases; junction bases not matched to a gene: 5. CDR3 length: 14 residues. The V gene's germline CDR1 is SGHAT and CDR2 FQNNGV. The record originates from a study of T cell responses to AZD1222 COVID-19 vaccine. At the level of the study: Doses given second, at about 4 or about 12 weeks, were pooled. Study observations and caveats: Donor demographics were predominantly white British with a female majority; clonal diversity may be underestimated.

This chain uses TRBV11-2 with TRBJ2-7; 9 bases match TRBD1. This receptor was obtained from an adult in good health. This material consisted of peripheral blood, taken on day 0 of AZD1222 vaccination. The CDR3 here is CASSFRDRVNEQYF. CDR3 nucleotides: TGTGCCAGCAGCTTCCGGGACAGGGTCAACGAGCAGTACTTC.